These 21 T cell receptor beta chains came from one sample sequenced in a study of technical replicates of blood from a few donors. This table comes from immunoSEQ multiplex PCR, and its TCRdb copy is limited to in-frame clones, with some not included. Among tens of thousands of clones listed, over 85% were seen once. Sequencing was performed on T cells isolated from PBMCs. These receptors were obtained from a human donor in good health.

This clone appeared once. For the CDR3, the DNA is TGCAGCGTTGACTCCGTTGACTGGACTAGCACAGATACGCAGTATTTT. Its translation: CSVDSVDWTSTDTQYF. V and J are TRBV29-1 and TRBJ2-3, with D possibly matching TRBD2 (5 bases). Per the germline V gene, CDR1 is SQVTM and CDR2 is ANQGSEA. The CDR3 sequence is 16 residues long. Trimming stripped 3 bases from V and 0 bases from J, with 16 bases between.

In the case of this clone: One junction end does not reproduce the germline sequence, and a read error may be involved. The chain employs TRBV11-2 and TRBJ2-3, with no clear D. Germline V gives CDR1 SGHAT, CDR2 FQNNGV. The CDR3 consists of 12 residues. The CDR3 loop is CASSLERDTQYF. The CDR3 bases are TGTGCCAGCAGCCTAGAACGGGATACGCAGTATTTT. The whole variable domain, remainder taken from reference TRBV11-2 and TRBJ2-3, is EAGVAQSPRYKIIEKRQSVAFWCNPISGHATLYWYQQILGQGPKLLIQFQNNGVVDDSQLPKDRFSAERLKGVDSTLKIQPAKLEDSAVYLCASSLERDTQYFGPGTRLTVL.

The V and J genes are TRBV6-1 and TRBJ1-2; 7 bases are a match to TRBD1. The CDR3 covers 15 residues. Germline lookup yields CDR1 MNHNS and CDR2 SASEGT. J was trimmed by 2 bases and V by 2 bases; bases with no gene match: 5. CDR3 bases: TGTGCCAGCAGTGAAATCGACAGGGCGAACTATGGCTACACCTTC. Translating gives CASSEIDRANYGYTF.

The chain employs TRBV6-5 and TRBJ2-7; 8 nucleotides agree with TRBD1. CDR3 length: 14 amino acids. Trimming cost V 6 bases and J 0 bases; bases outside gene matches: 4. Germline CDR1 MNHEY, CDR2 SVGAGI. The CDR3 sequence: CASRRTGTSYEQYF. DNA of the CDR3: TGTGCCAGCAGGCGGACAGGGACCTCCTACGAGCAGTACTTC.

DNA of the CDR3: TGTGCCAGCACAGGGGAGACCCAGTACTTC. This translates into CASTGETQYF. The J gene is TRBJ2-5, the V gene TRBV6-1; D is perhaps TRBD1 (5 bases). The V gene lost 7 bases and the J gene lost 5 bases, with 5 bases spanning the gap. The CDR3 is 10 amino acids. The germline V gene has CDR1 MNHNS and CDR2 SASEGT.

This chain connects TRBV7-9 to TRBJ2-5; D gene ambiguous. V lost 0 bases, J lost 4 bases, and 9 bases lay in between. CDR1 is SEHNR and CDR2 is FQNEAQ in the germline V gene (reference sequence). The CDR3 is 14 amino acids. The CDR3 DNA reads as TGTGCCAGCAGCTTAGCATATTTTTTAGAGACCCAGTACTTC. Translated: CASSLAYFLETQYF.

The V and J genes are TRBV5-6 and TRBJ2-7; D ambiguous. The V end lost 0 bases, the J end lost 6 bases, and 7 bases lay between the germline ends. The CDR3 length is 12 residues. Per the germline V gene, CDR1 is SGHDT and CDR2 is YYEEEE. Here the CDR3 reads CASSLGSGEQYF. The DNA for the CDR3 is TGTGCCAGCAGCTTGGGCTCAGGCGAGCAGTACTTC.

The chain employs TRBV14 and TRBJ1-3; D gene ambiguous. V gave up 4 bases and J gave up 8 bases, with 6 bases separating them. CDR3 length: 11 residues. Germline V gene sequence: CDR1 SGHDN, CDR2 FVKESK. CDR3 sequence: CASSLQYTIYF. CDR3 nucleotide sequence: TGTGCCAGCAGCCTACAGTACACCATATATTTT.

V and J are TRBV5-1 and TRBJ2-1; 7 positions agree with TRBD1. V gave up 4 bases and J gave up 2 bases; unmatched junction bases: 6. The CDR3 contains 15 residues. CDR1 is SGHRS, CDR2 YFSETQ, per germline. CDR3 DNA sequence: TGCGCCAGCAGCGAAGGGACAGCAGCCTACAATGAGCAGTTCTTC. This encodes CASSEGTAAYNEQFF.

This clone was seen a handful of times. The J gene is TRBJ1-1, the V gene TRBV30; D is ambiguous. The length of the CDR3 is 14 residues. Germline V gene data show CDR1 as GTSNPN and CDR2 as SVGIG (reference sequence). Trimming took 4 bases from V and 7 from J, leaving 19 bases between them. CDR3 in DNA: TGTGCCTGGATGGAGTACTCGGACGGGAGTGAAGCTTTCTTT. It codes for CAWMEYSDGSEAFF.

The chain recombines TRBV5-1 with TRBJ2-5; D is perhaps TRBD1 (6 bases). Germline V gene data show CDR1 as SGHRS and CDR2 as YFSETQ. V lost 0 bases, J lost 2 bases, and 23 bases lay in between. The CDR3 contains 19 residues. The CDR3 nucleotides read TGCGCCAGCAGCTTGGCCACGTATCATGGGGACAAATTACAAGAGACCCAGTACTTC. Translation: CASSLATYHGDKLQETQYF.

The chain carries TRBV7-6 and TRBJ1-2; D is perhaps TRBD1 (5 bases). The CDR3 has 15 residues. Trimming shortened V by 4 bases and J by 3 bases, and 15 bases separated the two germline ends. The germline V gene encodes CDR1 SGHVS and CDR2 FNYEAQ. CDR3 in amino acids: CASSSYRSIYYGYTF. The CDR3 DNA sequence: TGTGCCAGCAGCTCATACAGGAGTATTTACTATGGCTACACCTTC.

This clone appeared a single time. This sequence joins TRBV2 and TRBJ2-3; D is uncertain. Trimming took 3 bases from V and 1 from J, leaving 11 bases between them. The length of the CDR3 is 15 residues. Germline CDR1 is SNHLY and CDR2 is FYNNEI. The CDR3 bases are TGTGCCAGCAGTGACGCGAGATCTGGCACAGATACGCAGTATTTT. Encoded protein: CASSDARSGTDTQYF.

The chain employs TRBV5-1 and TRBJ2-5; 8 bases fit TRBD2. The germline gives CDR1 SGHRS, CDR2 YFSETQ. There are 14 residues in the CDR3. The V gene end was trimmed by 3 bases and the J gene end by 5 bases; junction bases not matched to a gene: 6. For the CDR3, the DNA is TGCGCCAGCAGCTACGCGGGACTAGTCGAGACCCAGTACTTC. It codes for CASSYAGLVETQYF.

V and J are TRBV7-6 and TRBJ2-2, with a possible D match to TRBD2 (7 bases). CDR1 SGHVS and CDR2 FNYEAQ come from the germline V gene. The CDR3 consists of 16 residues. Deletions cut 0 bases from V and 2 bases from J, with 10 bases between. The chain's CDR3 is CASSLAGGLNTGELFF. The CDR3 DNA reads TGTGCCAGCAGCTTAGCGGGGGGGCTTAACACCGGGGAGCTGTTTTTT.

J is TRBJ2-7 and V is TRBV5-1; D remains unclear. Trimming removed 3 bases at V and 1 base at J, with 8 bases between. This CDR3 comprises 13 residues. Germline V gene data show CDR1 as SGHRS and CDR2 as YFSETQ. The CDR3 coding sequence is TGCGCCAGCAGCTCCCACTCGTCCTACGAGCAGTACTTC. Translating it yields CASSSHSSYEQYF.

V usage is TRBV29-1 and J usage is TRBJ2-4; 9 bases line up with TRBD1. CDR1 is SQVTM and CDR2 is ANQGSEA in the germline V gene. With V trimmed by 6 bases and J by 8 bases, 11 bases remained unmatched. The CDR3 is 14 residues long. The DNA of the CDR3 is TGCAGCGTCTCTCCGGGACAGGGAAGGGACATTCAGTACTTC. Protein sequence: CSVSPGQGRDIQYF.

The DNA for the CDR3 is TGTGCCAGCAGACGGACTTCTGGGATTGGAAACACCATATATTTT. Its protein product is CASRRTSGIGNTIYF. The genes are TRBV6-5 and TRBJ1-3, with D hard to call. CDR3 size: 15 residues. Germline V gene lookup returns CDR1 MNHEY and CDR2 SVGAGI. V shed 6 bases and J shed 3 bases, with 15 bases lying between them.

The rearrangement links TRBV4-1 to TRBJ1-2; D may be TRBD1 (6 bases). Germline CDR1 and CDR2: MGHRA and YSYEKL. V lost 2 bases and J 8 bases, leaving 15 bases between the germline ends. There are 14 residues in the CDR3. The CDR3 sequence is CASSQLTGTKGYTF. Written as DNA, the CDR3 is TGCGCCAGCAGCCAATTAACAGGGACTAAAGGCTACACCTTC.

In DNA form, the CDR3 reads TGTGCCAGCAGTGAAGGACAGGGGCTCGGCTACAATGAGCAGTTCTTC. Translation gives CASSEGQGLGYNEQFF. This chain connects TRBV6-4 to TRBJ2-1; 9 nucleotides agree with TRBD1. CDR3 size: 16 residues. The germline V gene has CDR1 MRHNA and CDR2 SNTAGT. The junction had 6 bases not matched to a gene; V was cut back by 3 bases and J by 3 bases.

This sequence joins TRBV15 and TRBJ1-4; D uncertain. Germline V CDR1 and CDR2: LNHNV, YYDKDF (reference sequence). V dropped 0 bases and J dropped 0 bases, with 11 bases sitting between them. The CDR3 runs to 17 residues. The DNA of the CDR3 is TGTGCCACCAGCAGAGATACCGCCGGAGCAACTAATGAAAAACTGTTTTTT. This gives the protein CATSRDTAGATNEKLFF.